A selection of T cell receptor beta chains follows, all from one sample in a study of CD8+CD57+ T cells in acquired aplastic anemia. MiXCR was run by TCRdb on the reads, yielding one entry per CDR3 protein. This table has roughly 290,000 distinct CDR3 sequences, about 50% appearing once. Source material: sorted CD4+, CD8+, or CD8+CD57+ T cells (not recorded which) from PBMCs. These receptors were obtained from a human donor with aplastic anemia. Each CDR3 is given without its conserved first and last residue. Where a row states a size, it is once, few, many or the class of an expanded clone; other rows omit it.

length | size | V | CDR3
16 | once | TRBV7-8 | ASSTHQGLAGSQETQY
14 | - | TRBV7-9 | ASSPPPGTVNEKLF
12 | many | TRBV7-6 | ASSRDSMIETQY
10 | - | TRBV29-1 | SVERQGSEQY
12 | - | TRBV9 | AISDRDREPEAF
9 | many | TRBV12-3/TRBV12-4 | ASSFGVGYT
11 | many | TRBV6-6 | ASSPSPQETQY
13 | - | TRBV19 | ASSMFTGGNQPQH
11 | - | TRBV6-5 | ASSEQGEETQY
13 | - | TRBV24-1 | ATSDPGTGKYEQY
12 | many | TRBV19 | ASSGQVNSYEQY
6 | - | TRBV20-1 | SVPGYT
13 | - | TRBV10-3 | AIRDTSVFNSPLH
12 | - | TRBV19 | ASSIGEGRSEAF
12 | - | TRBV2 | ASIGQSNTGELF
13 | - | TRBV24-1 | ATSDPGTTRNEQF
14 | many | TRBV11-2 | ASSLAGLAGGPEQY
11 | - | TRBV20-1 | SAGQPSTDTQY
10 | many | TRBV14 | ASSPYQGGYT